The TCR beta chain described here comes from a study of PD-1 blockade in classical Hodgkin lymphoma (dated by TCRdb to about 2020). General notes on the study: Nivolumab dosing was 3 mg/kg intravenously every 2 weeks, continuing until either disease progression or unacceptable toxicity. The study used CyTOF and TCR beta sequencing to define a peripheral blood immune signature of response to PD-1 blockade in classical Hodgkin lymphoma.

Taken from the germline V gene, the CDR1 and CDR2 loops are SGDLS and YYNGEE. From cysteine to phenylalanine, the CDR3 is 14 amino acids long. Only CDR3 DNA remains: 42 bases, in frame from the first base. V is reduced by 4 bases and J by 2 bases, leaving a spacing of 13 bases between them. Genomic DNA was extracted with the Qiagen DNeasy kit from unsorted PBMCs and from negatively selected CD4+ and CD8+ fractions. TCR beta CDR3 regions were subjected to amplification by immunoSEQ multiplex PCR with primers that anneal to V and J segments. Amplification bias was minimized using a synthetic immune receptor repertoire, and residual bias was removed computationally after sequencing. The authors' pipeline ran thus. Custom Python scripts were used to quantify repertoire diversity as the Shannon entropy index. The unsorted, CD4+ and CD8+ repertoires were each analyzed separately, with the exception of combined analyses, where CD4+ and CD8+ sequences were merged in silico. A clone counted as expanded when the clone's frequency after treatment rose at least 2-fold relative to C1D1, and clones undetected at baseline were given a pseudocount of 0.5. Clones with 0 or 1 copy at C1D1 were defined as singleton clones, while clones with 2 or more copies were defined as non-singleton clones. Clones expanded in unsorted samples were annotated as CD4+, CD8+ or unknown by matching protein sequences in sorted samples from the same patient. Wilcoxon tests on paired samples were used to test changes in diversity from C1D1 to C4D1. This is the immuneACCESS table as TCRdb keeps it, with only in-frame sequences that have V and J called. A part of the clones is gone; compared with another copy, unresolved V genes explain less than half, and the rest is unexplained. That table supplies the V and J calls and clone size; D and trimming were determined from the DNA. The sample has roughly 50,000 clones on record, roughly nine tenths of them singletons. Of the sample, approximately 6.8% is held by the ten largest clones.

The sample's time point label, decoded: cycle 4 day 1 (C4D1), after five to seven weeks of nivolumab. Relapse after autologous stem cell transplantation had occurred in all trial patients, and cohorts A, B and C were distinguished by prior brentuximab vedotin exposure. The trial cohort comprised some 60 patients with relapsed/refractory classical Hodgkin lymphoma whose best overall responses were complete response, partial response or progressive disease. In the multi-cohort phase II CheckMate 205 trial, trial patients received single-agent nivolumab. Best overall response was determined by an independent review committee according to the 2007 International Working Group response criteria. Trial PBMCs were obtained immediately prior to nivolumab initiation (C1D1) and on therapy at cycle 2 day 1 and cycle 4 day 1. After peripheral blood was drawn into 8 mL Vacutainer Cell Preparation Tubes, PBMCs were isolated by centrifugation and then cryopreserved.

Overall study results and their limits: Newly diagnosed patients were reported to have lower baseline TCR diversity than healthy donors, and relapsed/refractory patients were reported to have lower baseline TCR diversity still. By C4D1, a significant rise was seen in CD4+ TCR diversity but not in CD8+ TCR diversity (p=0.0027 vs p=0.16), and the rise was most apparent among complete responders (p=0.02). The study was limited to a single clinical trial cohort, and causes of repertoire differences, possibly disease activity or prior therapy, remained undefined. Patients starting nivolumab less than 1 year after ASCT had lower diversity and were excluded from later analyses to avoid confounding by immune reconstitution. Trial patients achieving complete response had baseline diversity similar to newly diagnosed patients, whereas partial responders and progressors had significantly lower diversity.

Concerning this clone: Its cognate antigen has yet to be identified. Qualities for individual bases were not recorded, and no much larger clone is one base off.

This TCR derives from a human donor with classical Hodgkin lymphoma. The chain employs TRBV9 and TRBJ2-7; a tentative D call is TRBD1 (5 bases match). The sample was peripheral blood mononuclear cells (PBMCs), taken before the fourth cycle of nivolumab. The DNA reads as follows: TGTGCCAGCAGCCCGCAGGGTAAACCCTACGAGCAGTACTTC. It specifies CASSPQGKPYEQYF. Supplemented by the reference TRBV9 and TRBJ2-7 proteins around the CDR3, the complete variable domain is DSGVTQTPKHLITATGQRVTLRCSPRSGDLSVYWYQQSLDQGLQFLIQYYNGEERAKGNILERFSAQQFPDLHSELNLSSLELGDSALYFCASSPQGKPYEQYFGPGTRLTVT.